Below, 27 T cell receptor beta chains from the same sample are listed, as sequenced in a study of blood T cell repertoires in COVID-19. Repertoires were generated with immunoSEQ multiplex PCR, while TCRdb's copy carries only in-frame clones and drops some. Of about 260,000 clones in the sample, less than 90% were seen once. The sample comprised peripheral blood. All receptors come from a woman aged 40 to 50 who had recovered from COVID-19.

This rearrangement joins TRBV5-1 to TRBJ1-3; a possible D gene is TRBD1 (5 bases). Germline-derived CDR1 and CDR2 are SGHRS and YFSETQ. Trimming removed 4 bases at V and 0 bases at J, with 11 bases between. This CDR3 comprises 15 residues. CDR3 DNA sequence: TGCGCCAGCAGCCCTGGGGGGTCCTCTGGAAACACCATATATTTT. Translating it yields CASSPGGSSGNTIYF.

The chain has TRBV2 and TRBJ1-2; possible D gene TRBD1, 6 bases. Germline V gene data show CDR1 as SNHLY and CDR2 as FYNNEI. The V end was cut by 6 bases, the J end by 7 bases, with 15 bases between. The CDR3 consists of 13 residues. The CDR3 protein is CASSPQGGLGYTF. The CDR3 DNA is TGTGCCAGCAGCCCACAGGGCGGTCTTGGCTACACCTTC.

This clone was counted a single time. The chain is built from TRBV5-1 and TRBJ1-1; a possible D gene is TRBD1 (5 bases). The CDR3 is 14 residues long. V lost 2 bases, J lost 3 bases, and 11 bases lay in between. CDR1 is SGHRS, CDR2 YFSETQ, per germline. Here the CDR3 DNA reads TGCGCCAGCAGCTTCTCTCGGGGGGACACTGAAGCTTTCTTT. As protein: CASSFSRGDTEAFF.

The rearrangement links TRBV5-1 to TRBJ1-2, with TRBD1 identical over 7 bases. The CDR3 has 13 residues. CDR1 SGHRS and CDR2 YFSETQ come from the germline V gene. V was pared by 3 bases and J by 10 bases, with 9 bases of the junction left unmatched. The CDR3 sequence is CASSSDRTLDYTF. CDR3 nucleotide sequence: TGCGCCAGCAGCTCGGACAGGACCCTTGACTACACCTTC. The complete variable domain, with remaining parts taken from reference TRBV5-1 and TRBJ1-2, reads KAGVTQTPRYLIKTRGQQVTLSCSPISGHRSVSWYQQTPGQGLQFLFEYFSETQRNKGNFPGRFSGRQFSNSRSEMNVSTLELGDSALYLCASSSDRTLDYTFGSGTRLTVV.

This clone was observed a few times. The V call is TRBV6-6, the J call TRBJ2-1; the match to TRBD1 covers 10 bases. The J segment lost 6 bases and the V segment lost 5 bases, leaving 10 bases of the junction unmatched. Germline V gene sequence: CDR1 MNHNY, CDR2 SVGAGI (reference sequence). The CDR3 runs 16 residues. This chain's CDR3 is CASSPRQGARTNEQFF. The DNA for the CDR3 is TGTGCCAGCAGTCCCAGACAGGGGGCGCGAACCAATGAGCAGTTCTTC.

This clone came up a few times. The V call is TRBV28, the J call TRBJ2-3; 11 nucleotides align to TRBD2. Looked up from germline, CDR1 is MDHEN and CDR2 is SYDVKM. V gave up 5 bases and J gave up 1 base; unmatched junction bases: 14. The CDR3 contains 19 residues. The CDR3 coding sequence is TGTGCCAGCAGTGTTACGGGACTAGCGGTCCAAAGGGGCACAGATACGCAGTATTTT. This encodes CASSVTGLAVQRGTDTQYF.

The rearrangement uses TRBV6-1 and TRBJ1-1, with TRBD1 as a possible D gene (6 bases). CDR1 and CDR2 (germline): MNHNS, SASEGT. Trimming left V 4 bases short and J 0 bases short, with 15 bases between. The CDR3 runs 16 residues. The CDR3 DNA is TGTGCCAGCAGTGGGCGAAGAACAGGGATGAACACTGAAGCTTTCTTT. This sequence encodes CASSGRRTGMNTEAFF.

J is TRBJ2-1 and V is TRBV10-3; weak D call: TRBD1 (6 bases). Trimming stripped 10 bases from V and 4 bases from J, with 14 bases between. Germline V lookup: CDR1 ENHRY, CDR2 SYGVKD. The CDR3 extends over 13 amino acids. The CDR3 DNA follows: TGTGCCAGCTACGGGCAGGGGTACAATGAGCAGTTCTTC. Amino acids: CASYGQGYNEQFF.

The V gene is TRBV28, the J gene TRBJ1-4; D is perhaps TRBD1 (6 bases). V shed 2 bases and J shed 3 bases, with 7 bases lying between them. The CDR3 totals 14 residues. Germline CDR1 reads MDHEN; CDR2 reads SYDVKM. The CDR3 nucleotides read TGTGCCAGCAGTTTAGGGACACCTAATGAAAAACTGTTTTTT. Its translation: CASSLGTPNEKLFF.

The chain employs TRBV5-4 and TRBJ2-7, with D hard to call. Deletions cut 3 bases from V and 3 bases from J, with 13 bases between. CDR3 length: 14 residues. The germline CDR1 and CDR2 sequences are SGHNT and YYREEE (reference sequence). CDR3 nucleotides: TGTGCCAGCAGCTACCGACCAGGATACTACGAGCAGTACTTC. Translated, it gives CASSYRPGYYEQYF.

In this sample, this clone turned up a few times. The rearrangement joins TRBV7-2 to TRBJ1-2; TRBD1 is a possible D gene (5 bases). This CDR3 comprises 15 residues. With 5 bases removed from V and 4 bases from J, the gap between germline ends came to 17 bases. Germline V lookup: CDR1 SGHTA, CDR2 FQGNSA. This CDR3 reads CASSPEGRYGYGYTF. In DNA form, the CDR3 reads TGTGCCAGCAGCCCTGAGGGGAGGTACGGCTATGGCTACACCTTC.

A single count supports this clone. The rearrangement links TRBV15 to TRBJ1-4, with 7 bases that match TRBD1. The junction had 3 bases not matched to a gene; V was cut back by 3 bases and J by 5 bases. This CDR3 is built from 14 residues. Germline assignment: CDR1 LNHNV and CDR2 YYDKDF (reference sequence). The CDR3 DNA is TGTGCCACCAGCAGTGGACAGGCCAATGAAAAACTGTTTTTT. It specifies CATSSGQANEKLFF.

V and J are TRBV5-6 and TRBJ2-5, with a possible D match to TRBD2 (7 bases). Per germline, CDR1 SGHDT and CDR2 YYEEEE. This CDR3 spans 16 amino acids. Trimming shortened V by 3 bases and J by 5 bases, and 20 bases separated the two germline ends. The CDR3 is CASSSQAGRGQETQYF. The DNA of the CDR3 is TGTGCCAGCAGCTCTCAAGCGGGACGAGGACAGGAGACCCAGTACTTC.

The chain couples TRBV10-3 to TRBJ1-1; possible D gene TRBD1, 6 bases. V was trimmed by 6 bases and J by 1 base, leaving 18 bases between them. Germline V CDR1 and CDR2: ENHRY, SYGVKD. The CDR3 extends over 16 amino acids. CDR3 protein: CAISPRDTTGNTEAFF. In DNA form, the CDR3 reads TGTGCCATCAGCCCTAGGGACACCACGGGGAACACTGAAGCTTTCTTT.

The V and J genes are TRBV4-1 and TRBJ2-1, with D perhaps TRBD2 (6 bases). Trimming took 0 bases from V and 5 from J, leaving 17 bases between them. This CDR3 is 17 amino acids long. Per the germline V gene, CDR1 is MGHRA and CDR2 is YSYEKL. This chain's CDR3 is CASSQEFFGTVNNEQFF. CDR3 sequence (DNA): TGCGCCAGCAGCCAAGAGTTTTTTGGGACTGTAAACAATGAGCAGTTCTTC.

This sequence joins TRBV28 and TRBJ1-1, with no clear D. This CDR3 region has 12 residues. Germline-derived CDR1 and CDR2 are MDHEN and SYDVKM. The germline V and J ends were trimmed by 7 bases and 2 bases, with 8 bases remaining between them. The CDR3 nucleotides read TGTGCCAGCACCAAACTCAACACTGAAGCTTTCTTT. It translates to CASTKLNTEAFF. Supplemented by reference TRBV28 and TRBJ1-1, the full variable domain reads DVKVTQSSRYLVKRTGEKVFLECVQDMDHENMFWYRQDPGLGLRLIYFSYDVKMKEKGDIPEGYSVSREKKERFSLILESASTNQTSMYLCASTKLNTEAFFGQGTRLTVV.

CDR3 residues: CAWSRQHFNYGYTF. The CDR3, as DNA: TGTGCCTGGAGTAGACAGCACTTTAACTATGGCTACACCTTC. The J gene is TRBJ1-2, the V gene TRBV30, with D possibly matching TRBD1 (5 bases). Trimming took off 2 bases at V and 1 base at J, with 11 bases between the two ends. The CDR3 runs to 14 residues. CDR1 is GTSNPN and CDR2 is SVGIG in the germline V gene (reference sequence).

The rearrangement links TRBV15 to TRBJ1-2; the match to TRBD1 covers 7 bases. V dropped 5 bases and J dropped 4; count of bases not matched to a gene: 10. This CDR3 is 15 amino acids long. Germline CDR1 LNHNV, CDR2 YYDKDF (reference sequence). The CDR3, as DNA: TGTGCCACCAGCCCGGACCGGACAGGCCGCTATGGCTACACCTTC. Translation: CATSPDRTGRYGYTF.

This chain links TRBV12-3 or TRBV12-4 with TRBJ2-1; D may be TRBD1 (6 bases). Trimming took off 6 bases at V and 10 bases at J, with 16 bases between the two ends. This CDR3 is 13 amino acids long. The CDR3 loop reads CASSNNRVREQFF. The CDR3 nucleotides read TGTGCCAGCAGCAACAACAGGGTCAGGGAGCAGTTCTTC.

The table lists this clone with a count of one. The V and J genes are TRBV4-1 and TRBJ1-1; weak D call: TRBD1 (5 bases). Trimming shortened V by 0 bases and J by 4 bases, and 9 bases separated the two germline ends. Germline values: CDR1 MGHRA, CDR2 YSYEKL. This CDR3 has 14 residues. CDR3 residues: CASSQEKGRTEAFF. In DNA form, the CDR3 reads TGCGCCAGCAGCCAAGAAAAGGGGCGCACTGAAGCTTTCTTT.

Only a few counts were recorded for this clone. V and J are TRBV11-2 and TRBJ1-5; D uncertain. The germline V and J ends were trimmed by 5 bases and 7 bases, with 12 bases remaining between them. The CDR3 consists of 13 residues. Germline assignment: CDR1 SGHAT and CDR2 FQNNGV. The CDR3 sequence: CASSLTGGQPQHF. The CDR3 coding sequence is TGTGCCAGCAGCCTCACCGGCGGGCAGCCCCAGCATTTT.

This clone came up a few times. The chain is built from TRBV5-3 and TRBJ1-2, with a possible D match to TRBD1 (6 bases). TRBV5-3 is an ORF, and what it does is uncertain. Trimming took 4 bases from V and 5 from J, leaving 12 bases between them. This CDR3 is 13 amino acids long. The CDR3 loop is CARSPTGRYGYTF. The CDR3 nucleotides are TGTGCCAGAAGCCCGACAGGCAGGTATGGCTACACCTTC.

This chain uses TRBV11-1 with TRBJ2-7; 7 bases map to TRBD1. Unmatched junction bases numbered 6, after V lost 5 bases and J lost 2 bases. Germline values: CDR1 SGHAT, CDR2 FQDESV (reference sequence). The CDR3 has 14 amino acids. The CDR3 region has the DNA TGTGCCAGCAGCGGGGGACAGACGACCTACGAGCAGTACTTC. Its translation is CASSGGQTTYEQYF. The full variable domain, completed using reference TRBV11-1 and TRBJ2-7, is EAEVAQSPRYKITEKSQAVAFWCDPISGHATLYWYRQILGQGPELLVQFQDESVVDDSQLPKDRFSAERLKGVDSTLKIQPAELGDSAMYLCASSGGQTTYEQYFGPGTRLTVT.

In DNA, the CDR3 is TGTGCCTGGTTACCGGGACAGGGACTCACCGGGGAGCTGTTTTTT. Its protein is CAWLPGQGLTGELFF. This chain links TRBV30 with TRBJ2-2; 9 positions match TRBD1. Losses at the gene ends were 5 bases for V and 4 bases for J; bases not matched to a gene: 8. Germline assignment: CDR1 GTSNPN and CDR2 SVGIG (reference sequence). There are 15 residues in the CDR3.

The rearrangement uses TRBV12-3 or TRBV12-4 and TRBJ2-7, with D hard to call. CDR3 size: 13 residues. Trimming removed 7 bases at V and 0 bases at J, with 10 bases between. CDR3 loop: CASNPSNSYEQYF. In DNA form, the CDR3 reads TGTGCCAGCAATCCTTCTAACTCCTACGAGCAGTACTTC.

V usage is TRBV3-1 (or the pseudogene TRBV3-2) and J usage is TRBJ1-1; no definite D call. Germline V CDR1 and CDR2: LGHDT, YNNKEL (reference sequence). Trimming removed 1 base at V and 0 bases at J, with 6 bases between. CDR3 length: 14 amino acids. CDR3 region: CASSQGQLNTEAFF. The CDR3 nucleotides read TGTGCCAGCAGCCAAGGGCAGTTGAACACTGAAGCTTTCTTT.

The chain is built from TRBV7-8 and TRBJ1-5, with D unclear. The germline gives CDR1 SGHVS, CDR2 FQNEAQ. The CDR3 contains 14 residues. Trimming removed 3 bases at V and 4 bases at J, with 10 bases between. CDR3 in amino acids: CASSFLGKNQPQHF. The CDR3 DNA follows: TGTGCCAGCAGCTTTCTAGGAAAGAATCAGCCCCAGCATTTT.